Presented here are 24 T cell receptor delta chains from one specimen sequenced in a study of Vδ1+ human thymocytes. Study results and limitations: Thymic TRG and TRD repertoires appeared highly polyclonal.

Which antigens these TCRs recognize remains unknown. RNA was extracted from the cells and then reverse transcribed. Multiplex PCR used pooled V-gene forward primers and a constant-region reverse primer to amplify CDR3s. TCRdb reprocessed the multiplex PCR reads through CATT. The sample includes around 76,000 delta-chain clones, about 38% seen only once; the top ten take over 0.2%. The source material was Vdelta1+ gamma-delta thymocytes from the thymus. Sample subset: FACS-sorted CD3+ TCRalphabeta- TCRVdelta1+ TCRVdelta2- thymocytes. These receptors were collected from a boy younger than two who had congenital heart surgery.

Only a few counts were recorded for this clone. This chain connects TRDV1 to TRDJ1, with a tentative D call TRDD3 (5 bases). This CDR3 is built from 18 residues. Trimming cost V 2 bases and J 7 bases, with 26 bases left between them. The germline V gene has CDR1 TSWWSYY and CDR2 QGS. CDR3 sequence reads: CALGELRGIYGPLTKLIF. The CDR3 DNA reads TGTGCTCTTGGGGAATTAAGAGGGATTTACGGCCCCCTCACTAAACTCATCTTT.

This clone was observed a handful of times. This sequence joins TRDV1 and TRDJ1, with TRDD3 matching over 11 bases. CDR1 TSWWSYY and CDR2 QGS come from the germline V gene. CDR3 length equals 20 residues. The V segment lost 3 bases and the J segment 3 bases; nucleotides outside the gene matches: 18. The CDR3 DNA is TGTGCTCTTGGGGAGCTTTCCCCCTACTGGGGGATAAGTTGCTCCGATAAACTCATCTTT. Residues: CALGELSPYWGISCSDKLIF.

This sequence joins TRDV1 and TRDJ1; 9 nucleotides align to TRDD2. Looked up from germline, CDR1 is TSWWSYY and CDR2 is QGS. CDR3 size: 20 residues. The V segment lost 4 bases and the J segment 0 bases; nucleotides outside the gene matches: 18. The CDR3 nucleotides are TGTGCTCTTGGGGTCAACCTTCCTACGGCCGCCTGGAAATACACCGATAAACTCATCTTT. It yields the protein CALGVNLPTAAWKYTDKLIF.

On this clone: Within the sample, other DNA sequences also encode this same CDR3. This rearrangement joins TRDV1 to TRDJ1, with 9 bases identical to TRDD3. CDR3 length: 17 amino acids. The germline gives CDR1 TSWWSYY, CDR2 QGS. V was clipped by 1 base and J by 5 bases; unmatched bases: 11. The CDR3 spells CALGEPTTSTGGDKLIF. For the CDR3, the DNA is TGTGCTCTTGGGGAACCTACAACTAGCACTGGGGGAGATAAACTCATCTTT.

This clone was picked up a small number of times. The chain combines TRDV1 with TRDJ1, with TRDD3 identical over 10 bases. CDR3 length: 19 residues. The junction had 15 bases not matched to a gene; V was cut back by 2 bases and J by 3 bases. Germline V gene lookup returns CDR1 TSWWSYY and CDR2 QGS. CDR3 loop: CALGENPTVLGDFSDKLIF. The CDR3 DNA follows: TGTGCTCTTGGGGAAAATCCTACGGTACTGGGGGATTTTTCCGATAAACTCATCTTT.

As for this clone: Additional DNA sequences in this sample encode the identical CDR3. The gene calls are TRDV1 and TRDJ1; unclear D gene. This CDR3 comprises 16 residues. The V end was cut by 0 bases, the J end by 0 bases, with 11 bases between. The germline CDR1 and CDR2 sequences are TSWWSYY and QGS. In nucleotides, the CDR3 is TGTGCTCTTGGGGAACTCGGATGGTCCCACACCGATAAACTCATCTTT. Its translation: CALGELGWSHTDKLIF.

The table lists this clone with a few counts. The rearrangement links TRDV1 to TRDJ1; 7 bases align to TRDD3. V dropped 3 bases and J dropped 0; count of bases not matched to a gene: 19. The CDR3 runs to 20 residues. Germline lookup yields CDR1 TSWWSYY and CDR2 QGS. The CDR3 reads CALGDPQFPLWGLYTDKLIF. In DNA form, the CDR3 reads TGTGCTCTTGGGGACCCACAATTCCCTCTCTGGGGGTTATACACCGATAAACTCATCTTT.

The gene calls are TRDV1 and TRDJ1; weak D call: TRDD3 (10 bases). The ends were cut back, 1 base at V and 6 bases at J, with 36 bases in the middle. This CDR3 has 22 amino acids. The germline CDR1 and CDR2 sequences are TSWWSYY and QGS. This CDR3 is CALGEPKGLPTDWGIWENKLIF. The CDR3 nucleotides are TGTGCTCTTGGGGAACCGAAAGGCCTTCCTACTGACTGGGGGATTTGGGAAAATAAACTCATCTTT.

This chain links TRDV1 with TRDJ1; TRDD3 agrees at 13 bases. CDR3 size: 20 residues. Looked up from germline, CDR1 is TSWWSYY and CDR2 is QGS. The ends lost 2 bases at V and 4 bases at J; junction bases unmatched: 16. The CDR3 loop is CALGERLILGDTRGYDKLIF. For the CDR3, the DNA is TGTGCTCTTGGGGAAAGGTTGATACTGGGGGATACGAGGGGTTACGATAAACTCATCTTT.

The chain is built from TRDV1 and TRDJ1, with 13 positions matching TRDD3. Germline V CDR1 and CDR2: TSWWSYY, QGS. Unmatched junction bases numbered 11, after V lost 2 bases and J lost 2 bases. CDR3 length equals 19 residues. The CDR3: CALGEYFLLGDTRTDKLIF. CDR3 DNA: TGTGCTCTTGGGGAATACTTCCTACTGGGGGATACGCGGACCGATAAACTCATCTTT.

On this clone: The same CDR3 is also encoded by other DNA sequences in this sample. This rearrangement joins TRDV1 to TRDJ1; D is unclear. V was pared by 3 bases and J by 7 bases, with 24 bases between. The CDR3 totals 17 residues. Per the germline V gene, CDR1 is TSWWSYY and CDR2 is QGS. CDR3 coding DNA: TGTGCTCTTGGGGAGCCACGCACCGCCCTCTGTACGGGTAAACTCATCTTT. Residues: CALGEPRTALCTGKLIF.

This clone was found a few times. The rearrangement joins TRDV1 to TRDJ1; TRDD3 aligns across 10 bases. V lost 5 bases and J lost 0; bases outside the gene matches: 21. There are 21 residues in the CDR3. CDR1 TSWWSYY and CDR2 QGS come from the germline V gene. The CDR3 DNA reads TGTGCTCTTGGGACTCTACGGGCCTTCCCCTTACTGGGGGATTACACCGATAAACTCATCTTT. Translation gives CALGTLRAFPLLGDYTDKLIF.

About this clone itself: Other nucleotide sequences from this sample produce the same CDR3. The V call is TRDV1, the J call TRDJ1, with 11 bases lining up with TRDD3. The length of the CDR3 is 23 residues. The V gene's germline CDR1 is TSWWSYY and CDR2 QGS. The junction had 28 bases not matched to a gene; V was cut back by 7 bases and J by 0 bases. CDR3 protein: CALAEKKPRELGDIIKYTDKLIF. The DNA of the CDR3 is TGTGCTCTTGCCGAAAAAAAACCCCGGGAACTGGGGGATATAATAAAGTACACCGATAAACTCATCTTT.

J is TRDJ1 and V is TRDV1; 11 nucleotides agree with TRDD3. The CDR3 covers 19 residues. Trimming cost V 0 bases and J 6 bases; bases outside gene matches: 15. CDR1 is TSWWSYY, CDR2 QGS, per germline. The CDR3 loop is CALGELMAKWGIRANKLIF. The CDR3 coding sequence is TGTGCTCTTGGGGAACTAATGGCAAAATGGGGGATACGGGCCAATAAACTCATCTTT.

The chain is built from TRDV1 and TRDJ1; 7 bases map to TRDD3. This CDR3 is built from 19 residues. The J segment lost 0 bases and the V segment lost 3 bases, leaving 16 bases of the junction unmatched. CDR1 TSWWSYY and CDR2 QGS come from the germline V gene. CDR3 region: CALGDYTPPGGSDTDKLIF. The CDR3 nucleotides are TGTGCTCTTGGGGATTATACCCCCCCTGGGGGTTCGGACACCGATAAACTCATCTTT.

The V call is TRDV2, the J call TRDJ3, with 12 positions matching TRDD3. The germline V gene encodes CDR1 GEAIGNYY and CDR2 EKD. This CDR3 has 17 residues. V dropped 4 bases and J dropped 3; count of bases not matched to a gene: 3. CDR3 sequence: CACEAGGYGWDTRQMFF. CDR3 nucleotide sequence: TGTGCCTGTGAGGCTGGGGGATACGGCTGGGACACCCGACAGATGTTTTTC.

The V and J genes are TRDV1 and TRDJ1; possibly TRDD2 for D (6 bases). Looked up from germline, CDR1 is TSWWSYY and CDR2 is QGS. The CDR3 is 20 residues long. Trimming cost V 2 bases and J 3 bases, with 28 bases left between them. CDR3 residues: CALGEYLLFLGGTGSDKLIF. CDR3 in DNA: TGTGCTCTTGGGGAATACCTCTTATTCCTAGGAGGTACTGGATCCGATAAACTCATCTTT.

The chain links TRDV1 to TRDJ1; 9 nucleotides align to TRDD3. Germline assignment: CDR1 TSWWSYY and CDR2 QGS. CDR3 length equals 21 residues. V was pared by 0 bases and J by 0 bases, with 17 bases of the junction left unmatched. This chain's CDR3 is CALGELCPLVGDRSHTDKLIF. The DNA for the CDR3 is TGTGCTCTTGGGGAACTTTGTCCTCTCGTGGGGGATAGGTCCCACACCGATAAACTCATCTTT.

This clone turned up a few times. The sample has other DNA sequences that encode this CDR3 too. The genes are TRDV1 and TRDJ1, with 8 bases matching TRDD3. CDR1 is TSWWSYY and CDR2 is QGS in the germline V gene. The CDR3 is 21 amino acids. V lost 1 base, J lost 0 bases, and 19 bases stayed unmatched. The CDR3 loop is CALGEPPIPFRTGGHTDKLIF. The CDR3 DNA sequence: TGTGCTCTTGGGGAACCGCCTATCCCATTCCGTACTGGGGGGCACACCGATAAACTCATCTTT.

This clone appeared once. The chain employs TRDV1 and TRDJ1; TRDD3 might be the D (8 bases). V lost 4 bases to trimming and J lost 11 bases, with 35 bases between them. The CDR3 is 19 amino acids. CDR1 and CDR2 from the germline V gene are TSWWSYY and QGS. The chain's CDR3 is CALGAPDLPPLGVEMGLIF. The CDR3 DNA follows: TGTGCTCTTGGGGCCCCCGACCTTCCTCCACTGGGGGTCGAGATGGGGCTCATCTTT.

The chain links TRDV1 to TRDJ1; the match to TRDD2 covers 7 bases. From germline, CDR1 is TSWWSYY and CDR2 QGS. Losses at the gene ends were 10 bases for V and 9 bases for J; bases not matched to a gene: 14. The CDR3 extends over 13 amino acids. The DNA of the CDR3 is TGTGCTCGCGGTATTCCTACCAATTCAGAACTCATCTTT. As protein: CARGIPTNSELIF.

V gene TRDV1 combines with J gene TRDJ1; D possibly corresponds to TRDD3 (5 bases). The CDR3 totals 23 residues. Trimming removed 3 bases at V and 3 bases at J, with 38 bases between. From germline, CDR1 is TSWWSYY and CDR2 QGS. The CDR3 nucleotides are TGTGCTCTTGGGGAGCGCAGCCTATCTGGAGGTTGGGGACCACAGGGGTCGTCCGATAAACTCATCTTT. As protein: CALGERSLSGGWGPQGSSDKLIF.

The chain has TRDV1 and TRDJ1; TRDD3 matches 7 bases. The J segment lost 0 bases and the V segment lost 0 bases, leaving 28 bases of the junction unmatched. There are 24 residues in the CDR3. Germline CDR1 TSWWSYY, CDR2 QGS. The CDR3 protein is CALGELPLPQGDPRGRSYTDKLIF. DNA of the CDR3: TGTGCTCTTGGGGAACTCCCTCTTCCCCAGGGGGATCCGAGGGGCCGCAGTTACACCGATAAACTCATCTTT.

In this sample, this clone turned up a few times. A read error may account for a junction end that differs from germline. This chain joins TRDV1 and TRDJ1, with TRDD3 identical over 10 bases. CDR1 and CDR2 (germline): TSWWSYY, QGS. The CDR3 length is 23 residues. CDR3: CALGDPPLYLPRGGYLYTDKLIF. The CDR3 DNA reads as TGCGCTCTTGGGGACCCTCCTCTATATCTTCCCCGTGGGGGATACCTATACACCGATAAACTCATCTTT.